These 17 T cell receptor beta chains were all obtained from the same sample, sequenced in a study of Ad26.COV2.S vaccination and SARS-CoV-2 variants. Sample treatment: 15 to 20 received Ad26.COV2.S at low or high dose, single or two shots; 5 received placebo; per-sample allocation not given. Collection of samples fell on day 63 after the first vaccine or placebo injection. Generated by immunoSEQ multiplex PCR, the TCRdb table keeps only in-frame clones and is missing some. This sample has some 500,000 clones, with 89% found just once. Sequences were derived from peripheral blood, sampled in a trial of Ad26.COV2.S vaccine versus placebo. These receptors were collected from a person aged 18 to 59 who received the Ad26.COV2.S COVID-19 vaccine or a placebo.

This sequence joins TRBV15 and TRBJ1-5, with a weak D call TRBD1 (5 bases). V gave up 6 bases and J gave up 9 bases, with 18 bases separating them. Germline V lookup: CDR1 LNHNV, CDR2 YYDKDF (reference sequence). This CDR3 region has 14 residues. This CDR3 reads CATRGDGGFWPQHF. The CDR3, as DNA: TGTGCCACCAGAGGGGACGGTGGTTTTTGGCCCCAGCATTTT.

J is TRBJ2-7 and V is TRBV18, with 10 nucleotides matching TRBD1. Germline CDR1 and CDR2: KGHSH and LQKENI. V gave up 6 bases and J gave up 6 bases; unmatched junction bases: 14. There are 16 residues in the CDR3. The CDR3 is CASSPPGGTGDSEQYF. The CDR3 DNA reads TGTGCCAGCTCGCCCCCCGGCGGGACAGGGGACTCCGAGCAGTACTTC. The complete variable domain, with remaining parts taken from reference TRBV18 and TRBJ2-7, reads NAGVMQNPRHLVRRRGQEARLRCSPMKGHSHVYWYRQLPEEGLKFMVYLQKENIIDESGMPKERFSAEFPKEGPSILRIQQVVRGDSAAYFCASSPPGGTGDSEQYFGPGTRLTVT.

V gene TRBV6-6 combines with J gene TRBJ1-5, with 10 bases identical to TRBD1. Germline assignment: CDR1 MNHNY and CDR2 SVGAGI (reference sequence). J was trimmed by 5 bases and V by 4 bases; bases with no gene match: 5. This CDR3 comprises 15 residues. The CDR3 is CASSSADRGDQPQHF. The CDR3 DNA reads TGTGCCAGCAGTTCCGCGGACAGGGGGGATCAGCCCCAGCATTTT.

This clone came up once. The rearrangement uses TRBV6-5 and TRBJ1-5, with 8 bases lining up with TRBD1. The V gene end was trimmed by 5 bases and the J gene end by 7 bases; junction bases not matched to a gene: 4. Germline V lookup: CDR1 MNHEY, CDR2 SVGAGI. This CDR3 is 13 amino acids long. The CDR3 here is CASSQGARQPQHF. CDR3 DNA sequence: TGTGCCAGCAGTCAGGGGGCTCGGCAGCCCCAGCATTTT.

This rearrangement joins TRBV7-2 to TRBJ1-2; D is undetermined. This CDR3 spans 14 amino acids. The germline V gene encodes CDR1 SGHTA and CDR2 FQGNSA. V lost 0 bases and J lost 3, with 8 bases in between. The CDR3 loop is CASSLAVTDYGYTF. The CDR3 nucleotides read TGTGCCAGCAGCTTAGCCGTCACAGACTATGGCTACACCTTC.

The CDR3 DNA follows: TGTGCCAGTAGTATTCCGGGACAAGACTACGAGCAGTACTTC. It encodes CASSIPGQDYEQYF. The rearrangement uses TRBV19 and TRBJ2-7; tentative D call: TRBD1 (6 bases). Per germline, CDR1 LNHDA and CDR2 SQIVND (reference sequence). Trimming took off 3 bases at V and 3 bases at J, with 12 bases between the two ends. The CDR3 covers 14 residues.

The rearrangement links TRBV5-4 to TRBJ1-6, with unresolved D. The CDR3 length is 14 residues. Between the trimmed V and J ends, which lost 3 bases and 7 bases, there was a span of 11 bases. Germline CDR1 SGHNT, CDR2 YYREEE (reference sequence). CDR3 nucleotides: TGTGCCAGCAGCTCACCCGGACGGAATTCACCCCTCCACTTT. Translating gives CASSSPGRNSPLHF.

The V and J genes are TRBV5-3 and TRBJ2-1, with a weak D call TRBD2 (6 bases). TRBV5-3 counts as an open reading frame of uncertain function. Trimming removed 4 bases at V and 3 bases at J, with 29 bases between. CDR3 length: 20 amino acids. CDR3: CARSPPVATKWGVDYNEQFF. The CDR3 region has the DNA TGTGCCAGAAGCCCGCCGGTTGCGACCAAATGGGGGGTAGACTACAATGAGCAGTTCTTC.

The chain employs TRBV3-1 (or the pseudogene TRBV3-2) and TRBJ2-5; D gene uncertain. Per the germline V gene, CDR1 is LGHDT and CDR2 is YNNKEL (reference sequence). V lost 0 bases and J 3 bases, leaving 5 bases between the germline ends. CDR3 length equals 13 residues. DNA for the CDR3: TGTGCCAGCAGCCAAGATTCGGAAGAGACCCAGTACTTC. It codes for CASSQDSEETQYF.

The rearrangement links TRBV7-2 to TRBJ2-1, with unresolved D. The length of the CDR3 is 13 residues. V lost 2 bases, J lost 5 bases, and 7 bases lay in between. The V gene's germline CDR1 is SGHTA and CDR2 FQGNSA. CDR3 coding DNA: TGTGCCAGCAGCTTATTCCCGGACAATGAGCAGTTCTTC. Encoded protein: CASSLFPDNEQFF.

The J gene is TRBJ1-6, the V gene TRBV11-2; maybe TRBD1 (5 bases). Trimming removed 4 bases from V and 10 bases from J, with 20 bases in between. This CDR3 region has 16 residues. Germline V gene data show CDR1 as SGHAT and CDR2 as FQNNGV. CDR3 sequence: CASSSITRGGDSPLHF. CDR3 nucleotide sequence: TGTGCCAGCAGCTCCATCACCCGGGGGGGAGACTCACCCCTCCACTTT.

The chain uses TRBV5-4 and TRBJ2-3; 8 bases are shared with TRBD2. The CDR3 is 16 amino acids. The V segment lost 0 bases and the J segment 1 base; nucleotides outside the gene matches: 4. Germline values: CDR1 SGHNT, CDR2 YYREEE (reference sequence). The CDR3 loop is CASSLALAGRTDTQYF. CDR3 sequence (DNA): TGTGCCAGCAGCTTGGCCTTAGCGGGGCGCACAGATACGCAGTATTTT.

This clone appeared a single time. The chain is built from TRBV7-2 and TRBJ2-5; D is unclear. Trimming left V 1 base short and J 1 base short, with 7 bases between. Looked up from germline, CDR1 is SGHTA and CDR2 is FQGNSA. The CDR3 totals 14 residues. The CDR3 protein is CASSLVLRQETQYF. The CDR3 DNA reads as TGTGCCAGCAGCTTAGTTTTGCGCCAAGAGACCCAGTACTTC.

This chain links TRBV4-3 with TRBJ2-5; tentatively, D is TRBD2 (5 bases). The CDR3 is made up of 16 amino acids. Trimming removed 4 bases from V and 0 bases from J, with 15 bases in between. CDR1 is LGHNA and CDR2 is YSLEER in the germline V gene. The CDR3 is CASSPGLDLDQETQYF. CDR3 bases: TGCGCCAGCAGCCCTGGCTTGGACTTAGACCAAGAGACCCAGTACTTC.

This clone came up once. CDR3 amino acids: CAISVGENEQFF. CDR3 nucleotides: TGTGCCATCAGTGTCGGGGAAAATGAGCAGTTCTTC. This chain connects TRBV10-3 to TRBJ2-1; D might be TRBD2 (5 bases). V was cut by 4 bases and J by 7 bases, with 8 bases left in between. The CDR3 length is 12 residues. In germline, CDR1 is ENHRY, CDR2 SYGVKD.

The genes are TRBV7-3 and TRBJ2-2, with 8 bases lining up with TRBD2. Germline V gives CDR1 SGHTA, CDR2 FQGTGA. V lost 8 bases to trimming and J lost 4 bases; unmatched junction nucleotides: 15. CDR3 length: 17 residues. The CDR3 nucleotides are TGTGCCAGCTCAACTTCTTCGGGACTAGAGGGCACCGGGGAGCTGTTTTTT. Translated, it gives CASSTSSGLEGTGELFF.

The chain carries TRBV6-2 or TRBV6-3 and TRBJ1-6; a weak D match, TRBD1 (6 bases). V was clipped by 2 bases and J by 12 bases, with 20 bases between them. The CDR3 loop spans 16 amino acids. The germline V gene has CDR1 MNHEY and CDR2 SVGEGT. DNA for the CDR3: TGTGCCAGCAGTTACGGTCCGAGGACAGCCTCCGGACCCCTCCACTTT. Protein: CASSYGPRTASGPLHF.